This TCR beta chain was observed in a study of cytomegalovirus exposure and HLA in healthy donors. Study results and limitations: Analyses of presence and absence presupposed an approximately uniform sequencing depth across donors.

Turning to this clone: What it binds is unknown.

The germline V gene encodes CDR1 SGDLS and CDR2 YYNGEE. The CDR3 totals 16 residues. V trimming: 3 bases; J trimming: 1 base; junction bases outside the gene matches: 9. 60 Vbeta and 13 Jbeta primers were used in PCR. Using immunoSEQ multiplex PCR, the repertoire was profiled, and TCRdb retains in-frame clones only, with some absent. There are roughly 74,000 clones in the sample; about 78% occur only once, and approximately 1.5% lies in the top ten. This clonotype was obtained from a middle-aged man in good health and CMV-seronegative. The chain joins TRBV9 to TRBJ1-1; 7 bases align to TRBD1. The sequenced sample consisted of PBMCs. CDR3 protein: CASSDLTGVRNTEAFF. The CDR3 DNA reads TGTGCCAGCAGCGACCTAACAGGGGTGAGGAACACTGAAGCTTTCTTT.